The 26 T cell receptor beta chains reported below all come from one sample, sequenced in a study of OX40 agonist ivuxolimab in advanced cancers. Sequenced by immunoSEQ multiplex PCR; TCRdb stores in-frame clones only, minus some. The repertoire has about 28,000 clones, approximately 90% of them found once; the top ten carry roughly 24%. The sequencing here drew on CD4+ or CD8+ T cells sorted from blood, taken in a trial of the OX40 agonist ivuxolimab. The receptors come from an adult with an advanced solid tumor such as melanoma, head and neck, liver or kidney cancer.

The chain carries TRBV30 and TRBJ1-6; no clear D gene. Trimming shortened V by 0 bases and J by 4 bases, and 10 bases separated the two germline ends. The CDR3 is 15 residues long. Germline V gene lookup returns CDR1 GTSNPN and CDR2 SVGIG (reference sequence). CDR3 nucleotide sequence: TGTGCCTGGAGTGTTTCCGGGGATTATAATTCACCCCTCCACTTT. It is translated as CAWSVSGDYNSPLHF.

The chain uses TRBV15 and TRBJ2-3; D may be TRBD2 (7 bases). V was cut by 5 bases and J by 1 base, with 19 bases left in between. Looked up from germline, CDR1 is LNHNV and CDR2 is YYDKDF (reference sequence). The CDR3 has 17 amino acids. The CDR3 region is CATSQGWGGGGTDTQYF. The CDR3, as DNA: TGTGCCACCAGCCAAGGTTGGGGGGGCGGGGGCACAGATACGCAGTATTTT.

V gene TRBV11-3 combines with J gene TRBJ2-2; D might be TRBD1 (5 bases). V lost 7 bases and J lost 5, with 23 bases in between. The CDR3 is made up of 17 amino acids. Germline CDR1 SGHNT, CDR2 YENEEA. This CDR3 reads CASKTRPPGLGTGELFF. CDR3 nucleotide sequence: TGTGCCAGCAAAACACGCCCCCCAGGGCTTGGGACCGGGGAGCTGTTTTTT.

The CDR3 nucleotides are TGTGCCAGCAGCTTAGATCGATACCGAAGCTTGGGCACTGAAGCTTTCTTT. It is translated as CASSLDRYRSLGTEAFF. V and J are TRBV7-9 and TRBJ1-1; unclear D gene. The V gene lost 1 base and the J gene lost 4 bases, with 19 bases spanning the gap. Germline loops: CDR1 SEHNR, CDR2 FQNEAQ (reference sequence). The CDR3 consists of 17 residues.

V gene TRBV6-5 combines with J gene TRBJ2-7; D may be TRBD1 or TRBD2 (6 bases each). Trimming stripped 2 bases from V and 3 bases from J, with 14 bases between. The CDR3 totals 15 residues. CDR1 is MNHEY, CDR2 SVGAGI, per germline. The DNA of the CDR3 is TGTGCCAGCAGTTACGATCCGCGGGACAACTACGAGCAGTACTTC. This sequence encodes CASSYDPRDNYEQYF.

The V call is TRBV10-1, the J call TRBJ2-2; D remains unclear. Germline-derived CDR1 and CDR2 are WNHNN and SYGVQD (reference sequence). The V gene lost 6 bases and the J gene lost 1 base, with 9 bases spanning the gap. This CDR3 comprises 14 residues. CDR3: CASSPSVNTGELFF. CDR3 sequence (DNA): TGCGCCAGCAGCCCGTCCGTGAACACCGGGGAGCTGTTTTTT.

V usage is TRBV11-2 and J usage is TRBJ2-7; D not certain. There are 13 residues in the CDR3. Deletions cut 1 base from V and 1 base from J, with 5 bases between. Germline V gene lookup returns CDR1 SGHAT and CDR2 FQNNGV. CDR3 nucleotide sequence: TGTGCCAGCAGCTTAGGCAGATCCTACGAGCAGTACTTC. Encoded protein: CASSLGRSYEQYF.

The chain is built from TRBV29-1 and TRBJ1-1, with D possibly TRBD1 on 5 matching bases. Looked up from germline, CDR1 is SQVTM and CDR2 is ANQGSEA. V was trimmed by 3 bases and J by 1 base, leaving 15 bases between them. This CDR3 contains 15 residues. Here the CDR3 DNA reads TGCAGCGTTGAGGGGTGGGGGGTCGCGAACACTGAAGCTTTCTTT. Translating it yields CSVEGWGVANTEAFF.

This chain uses TRBV4-1 with TRBJ2-1; D unresolved. The CDR3 consists of 13 residues. Trimming removed 8 bases from V and 7 bases from J, with 15 bases in between. Germline assignment: CDR1 MGHRA and CDR2 YSYEKL. CDR3 in amino acids: CASRPQALNEQFF. The CDR3 DNA reads as TGCGCCAGCCGACCCCAGGCCCTTAATGAGCAGTTCTTC.

The J gene is TRBJ1-1, the V gene TRBV11-2; a weak D match, TRBD1 (5 bases). V lost 5 bases to trimming and J lost 1 base, with 20 bases between them. This CDR3 is built from 17 residues. CDR1 is SGHAT, CDR2 FQNNGV, per germline. The CDR3, as DNA: TGTGCCAGCAGCGTATCCGCTCCCGGGACGGGGAACACTGAAGCTTTCTTT. Its translation: CASSVSAPGTGNTEAFF.

The table lists this clone with a count of one. This chain connects TRBV7-2 to TRBJ2-3, with 7 nucleotides matching TRBD1. V dropped 4 bases and J dropped 4; count of bases not matched to a gene: 11. This CDR3 contains 16 residues. The germline gives CDR1 SGHTA, CDR2 FQGNSA. CDR3: CASSSETGYWADTQYF. CDR3 nucleotides: TGTGCCAGCAGCTCAGAGACAGGGTATTGGGCAGATACGCAGTATTTT.

The chain carries TRBV19 and TRBJ2-1; D possibly corresponds to TRBD2 (5 bases). V lost 5 bases and J 8 bases, leaving 16 bases between the germline ends. Looked up from germline, CDR1 is LNHDA and CDR2 is SQIVND (reference sequence). The length of the CDR3 is 14 residues. The CDR3 loop is CASSPDIATDEQFF. CDR3 coding DNA: TGTGCCAGTAGTCCCGACATAGCGACGGATGAGCAGTTCTTC.

The V call is TRBV4-3, the J call TRBJ2-7; tentatively, D is TRBD1 or TRBD2 (5 bases each). CDR1 and CDR2 (germline): LGHNA, YSLEER. There are 14 residues in the CDR3. V was clipped by 0 bases and J by 5 bases, with 11 bases between them. The CDR3 sequence is CASSQDEGWNEQYF. The CDR3 DNA sequence: TGCGCCAGCAGCCAAGATGAGGGGTGGAACGAGCAGTACTTC.

The chain is built from TRBV5-1 and TRBJ2-7, with 8 bases fitting TRBD2. CDR3 length equals 20 residues. J lost 0 bases, V lost 0 bases, and 17 bases had no gene match. Germline lookup yields CDR1 SGHRS and CDR2 YFSETQ. CDR3 nucleotides: TGCGCCAGCAGCTTGGCCGGAATTCTACTAGTAGCGGGAAGCTCCTACGAGCAGTACTTC. This translates into CASSLAGILLVAGSSYEQYF.

V and J are TRBV5-8 and TRBJ2-1; 9 nucleotides match TRBD2. The CDR3 runs 16 residues. Trimming took 0 bases from V and 6 from J; bases not matched to a gene: 7. Germline assignment: CDR1 SGHTS and CDR2 YDEGEE. The CDR3: CASSLVWREGLNEQFF. The DNA for the CDR3 is TGTGCCAGCAGCTTGGTTTGGCGGGAGGGCCTCAATGAGCAGTTCTTC.

The rearrangement links TRBV13 to TRBJ2-7; 9 nucleotides align to TRBD2. This CDR3 has 15 amino acids. V lost 0 bases and J lost 1; bases outside the gene matches: 1. In germline, CDR1 is PRHDT, CDR2 FYEKMQ (reference sequence). CDR3 sequence: CASSLGAGGSYEQYF. The DNA for the CDR3 is TGTGCCAGCAGCTTAGGCGCGGGAGGGTCCTACGAGCAGTACTTC.

The V gene is TRBV9, the J gene TRBJ2-7; possibly TRBD2 for D (5 bases). Trimming stripped 0 bases from V and 3 bases from J, with 10 bases between. This CDR3 is 14 amino acids long. Germline V gene data show CDR1 as SGDLS and CDR2 as YYNGEE. In DNA form, the CDR3 reads TGTGCCAGCAGCGTAGCGGACTCTTTCTACGAGCAGTACTTC. This encodes CASSVADSFYEQYF.

As for this clone: The same CDR3 is also encoded by other DNA sequences in this sample. The chain uses TRBV19 and TRBJ1-1; D gene uncertain. V lost 5 bases and J 1 base, leaving 8 bases between the germline ends. The CDR3 is 13 amino acids. Germline CDR1 LNHDA, CDR2 SQIVND (reference sequence). CDR3 DNA: TGTGCCAGTAGTCCCCCGGGGAACACTGAAGCTTTCTTT. Residues: CASSPPGNTEAFF.

This rearrangement joins TRBV2 to TRBJ1-5; no definite D call. Germline-derived CDR1 and CDR2 are SNHLY and FYNNEI. V lost 10 bases and J lost 4, with 14 bases in between. The CDR3 totals 13 residues. CDR3: CAIRPLQNQPQHF. CDR3 in DNA: TGTGCCATACGACCGTTGCAAAATCAGCCCCAGCATTTT. Full variable domain (missing parts from reference TRBV2 and TRBJ1-5): EPEVTQTPSHQVTQMGQEVILRCVPISNHLYFYWYRQILGQKVEFLVSFYNNEISEKSEIFDDQFSVERPDGSNFTLKIRSTKLEDSAMYFCAIRPLQNQPQHFGDGTRLSIL.

The chain carries TRBV23-1 and TRBJ2-6; 9 nucleotides agree with TRBD1. TRBV23-1 is assigned to the ORF class and has an uncertain function. V shed 0 bases and J 0 bases; nucleotides not matched to a gene: 9. The CDR3 has 20 residues. The CDR3, as DNA: TGCGCCAGCAGTCAATCGTGGGGACAGGGCCTGACCTCTGGGGCCAACGTCCTGACTTTC. Its translation: CASSQSWGQGLTSGANVLTF.

This clone is termed medium-sized. The chain has TRBV7-9 and TRBJ1-1, with D perhaps TRBD1 (5 bases). V shed 5 bases and J shed 6 bases, with 13 bases lying between them. The CDR3 covers 13 residues. The germline CDR1 and CDR2 sequences are SEHNR and FQNEAQ (reference sequence). The CDR3 here is CASSPGWGAEAFF. The CDR3 DNA reads TGTGCCAGCAGCCCAGGATGGGGCGCTGAAGCTTTCTTT.

CDR3 bases: TGTGCCAGCAGCTTAGAGGGGGACGGGGGAGGATACGAGCAGTACTTC. This codes for CASSLEGDGGGYEQYF. The V and J genes are TRBV13 and TRBJ2-7; D could derive from TRBD1 or TRBD2 (6 bases each). Germline V gives CDR1 PRHDT, CDR2 FYEKMQ (reference sequence). The CDR3 has 16 amino acids. Trimming stripped 1 base from V and 4 bases from J, with 17 bases between.

This clone was seen once. This chain links TRBV27 with TRBJ1-1; D not resolved. Trimming removed 0 bases from V and 0 bases from J, with 5 bases in between. The CDR3 extends over 14 amino acids. Per the germline V gene, CDR1 is MNHEY and CDR2 is SMNVEV (reference sequence). This CDR3 reads CASSLSAMNTEAFF. The CDR3 region has the DNA TGTGCCAGCAGTTTATCAGCCATGAACACTGAAGCTTTCTTT.

The genes are TRBV5-1 and TRBJ1-1, with D possibly matching TRBD1 (6 bases). Per the germline V gene, CDR1 is SGHRS and CDR2 is YFSETQ. The ends were cut back, 0 bases at V and 3 bases at J, with 12 bases in the middle. The CDR3 consists of 15 residues. The DNA of the CDR3 is TGCGCCAGCAGCTTGGCAAGTCAGGGGTACACTGAAGCTTTCTTT. Translating it yields CASSLASQGYTEAFF.

The V and J genes are TRBV6-5 and TRBJ1-4; D ambiguous. Deletions cut 5 bases from V and 13 bases from J, with 20 bases between. The length of the CDR3 is 14 residues. Looked up from germline, CDR1 is MNHEY and CDR2 is SVGAGI. The CDR3 sequence is CASSTLLDGVRLFF. The CDR3 coding sequence is TGTGCCAGCAGTACGCTTTTGGATGGGGTTAGACTGTTTTTT.

The chain employs TRBV7-8 and TRBJ2-1; either TRBD1 or TRBD2 may fit D (5 bases each). The V and J ends lost 2 bases and 4 bases respectively, with 6 bases between them. This CDR3 is built from 13 residues. From germline, CDR1 is SGHVS and CDR2 FQNEAQ. CDR3 nucleotides: TGTGCCAGCAGCTTATGGGGGTACAATGAGCAGTTCTTC. Its protein product is CASSLWGYNEQFF.